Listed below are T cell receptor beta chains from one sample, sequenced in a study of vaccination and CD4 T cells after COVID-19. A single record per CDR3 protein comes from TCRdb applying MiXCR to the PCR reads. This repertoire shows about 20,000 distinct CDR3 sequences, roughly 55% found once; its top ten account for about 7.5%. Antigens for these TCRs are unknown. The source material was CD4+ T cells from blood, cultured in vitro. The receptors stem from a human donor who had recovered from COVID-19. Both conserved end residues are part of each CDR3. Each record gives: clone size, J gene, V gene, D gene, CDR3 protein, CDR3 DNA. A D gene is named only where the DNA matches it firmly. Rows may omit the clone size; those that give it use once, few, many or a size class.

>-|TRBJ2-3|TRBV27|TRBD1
CASPRIGTGPTDTQYF
TGTGCCAGCCCAAGGATTGGGACAGGGCCCACAGATACGCAGTATTTT
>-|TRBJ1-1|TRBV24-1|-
CATSDLQGTEAFF
TGTGCCACCAGTGATTTGCAGGGGACTGAAGCTTTCTTT
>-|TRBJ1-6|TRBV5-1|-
CASSLTGRDNSPLHF
TGCGCCAGCAGCTTGACAGGGAGGGACAATTCACCCCTCCACTTT
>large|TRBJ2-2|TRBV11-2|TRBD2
CASRPVGGREYTGELFF
TGTGCCAGCAGGCCAGTCGGGGGGAGGGAGTATACCGGGGAGCTGTTTTTT
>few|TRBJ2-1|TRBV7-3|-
CASSLRLGEYNEQFF
TGTGCCAGCAGCTTAAGGTTAGGGGAGTACAATGAGCAGTTCTTC
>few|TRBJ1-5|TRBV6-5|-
CASSSGPSQPQHF
TGTGCCAGCAGTTCCGGACCCAGCCAGCCCCAGCATTTT
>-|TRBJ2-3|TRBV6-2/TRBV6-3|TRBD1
CASSPTGTDTQYF
TGTGCCAGCAGCCCGACAGGGACAGATACGCAGTATTTT
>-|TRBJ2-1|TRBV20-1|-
CSARESGDNEQFF
TGCAGTGCTAGAGAATCGGGGGACAATGAGCAGTTCTTC
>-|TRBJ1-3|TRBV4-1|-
CASSQVGDSGNTIYF
TGCGCCAGCAGCCAAGTGGGTGACTCTGGAAACACCATATATTTT
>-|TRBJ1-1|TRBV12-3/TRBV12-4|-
CASSLRQGWTTEAFF
TGTGCCAGCAGTTTACGGCAGGGCTGGACCACTGAAGCTTTCTTT
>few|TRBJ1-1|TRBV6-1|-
CASSPWLRGVTEAFF
TGTGCCAGCAGCCCGTGGTTAAGGGGGGTAACTGAAGCTTTCTTT
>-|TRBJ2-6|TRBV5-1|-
CASGEGAGANVLTF
TGCGCCAGCGGGGAAGGGGCTGGGGCCAACGTCCTGACTTTC
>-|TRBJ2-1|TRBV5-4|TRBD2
CASSMYSGSTDEQFF
TGTGCCAGCAGCATGTATAGCGGGAGTACGGATGAGCAGTTCTTC
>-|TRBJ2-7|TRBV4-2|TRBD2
CASSQPGPTSGLSYEQYF
TGTGCCAGCAGCCAGCCGGGCCCGACTAGCGGGCTTTCCTACGAGCAGTACTTC
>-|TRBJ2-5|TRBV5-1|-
CASSPTQETQYF
TGCGCCAGCAGCCCTACCCAAGAGACCCAGTACTTC
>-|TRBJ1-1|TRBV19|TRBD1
CASSSSGTVMNTEAFF
TGTGCCAGTAGTTCTTCCGGGACAGTAATGAACACTGAAGCTTTCTTT
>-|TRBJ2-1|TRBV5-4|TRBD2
CASTTPLGVAGGPDEQFF
TGTGCCAGCACCACCCCCCTAGGGGTAGCGGGAGGGCCGGATGAGCAGTTCTTC
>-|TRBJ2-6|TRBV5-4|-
CASSHPVGVRANVLTF
TGTGCCAGCAGCCACCCCGTGGGGGTCCGGGCCAACGTCCTGACTTTC
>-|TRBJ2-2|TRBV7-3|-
CASSRGGTDGELFF
TGTGCCAGCAGCCGGGGCGGGACGGACGGGGAGCTGTTTTTT
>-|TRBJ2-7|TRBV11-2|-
CASGGLSGRYEQYF
TGTGCCAGCGGGGGGCTTAGCGGACGCTACGAGCAGTACTTC
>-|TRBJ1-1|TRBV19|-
CASRWDRGKTEAFF
TGTGCCAGTAGGTGGGATCGGGGGAAGACTGAAGCTTTCTTT
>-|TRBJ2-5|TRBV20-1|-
CSARTGRKQETQYF
TGCAGTGCTAGAACGGGACGGAAACAAGAGACCCAGTACTTC
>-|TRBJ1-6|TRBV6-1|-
CASIITESYNSPLHF
TGTGCCAGCATTATAACGGAATCCTATAATTCACCCCTCCACTTT
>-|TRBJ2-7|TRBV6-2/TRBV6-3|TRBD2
CASSARLAGENEQYF
TGTGCCAGCAGTGCAAGACTAGCGGGAGAGAACGAGCAGTACTTC